This T cell receptor beta chain was captured by sequencing in a study of T cell repertoires in cytomegalovirus infection (dated by TCRdb to the late 2010s). The study in broad terms: The HLA type of each donor mattered for the analysis, because public TCR beta signatures pointed to carriage of CMV infection along with the matching HLA type.

Cut back by 8 bases and 10 bases, the V and J ends lie 14 bases apart. Measured from the cysteine to the phenylalanine, the CDR3 is 12 residues long. Just the 36-base CDR3 DNA is kept, in frame starting at base 1. TCRdb lists the instrument as Illumina HiSeq 1500. The public reads were run again by TCRdb, first through fastp at Q25 and then through MiXCR, and only productive beta chains were kept. Each record represents a unique CDR3 protein, reported with the most common genes and DNA among its rows. The sample has some 180,000 distinct CDR3 sequences on record, roughly 19% of them singletons. The top ten clones comprise around 2.7% of the sample. This clonotype was seen repeatedly, ten times or more. Its binding antigen is unknown. There are no base qualities to consult, and no much larger clone falls within one base. Here is what the overall study found, with its caveats: The ex vivo response was dominated by HLA-C-restricted CMV-specific TCR beta clonotypes, which also provided the single most frequent clonotype in two of eight donors. Cumulative frequency of public TCR beta family members discriminated carriers of CMV infection plus the relevant HLA type in this cohort and an independent approximately 350-donor cohort.

The TCR originated in a human donor in good health (CMV status not recorded). Some clones in this sample may be carry-over from other donors' samples. Specimen: PBMCs. The sequence links TRBV12-3 or TRBV12-4 to TRBJ1-4; the D gene is possibly TRBD1, with 5 bases matching. Here the CDR3 is given as CASGERGGKLFF. At the DNA level, the sequence is TGTGCCAGCGGAGAGAGGGGTGGAAAACTGTTTTTT.